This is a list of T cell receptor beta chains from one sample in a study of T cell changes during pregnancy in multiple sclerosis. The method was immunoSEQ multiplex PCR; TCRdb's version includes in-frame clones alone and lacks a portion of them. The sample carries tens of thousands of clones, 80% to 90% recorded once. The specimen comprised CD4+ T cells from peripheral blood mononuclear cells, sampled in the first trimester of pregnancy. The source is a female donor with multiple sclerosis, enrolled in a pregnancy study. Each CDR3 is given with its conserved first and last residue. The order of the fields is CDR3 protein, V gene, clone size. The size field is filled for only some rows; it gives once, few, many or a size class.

CASSLTGSDEQYF TRBV7-9 NA
CASSWGGTGPSNQPQHF TRBV5-4 NA
CSVGTGALGGEQYF TRBV29-1 NA
CAWSVGLAGAGELFF TRBV30 NA
CASSVSVGLRRNTEAFF TRBV9 NA
CASSPGYLGGGYTF TRBV2 NA
CSVRIIGDRPESETQYF TRBV29-1 NA
CASSFRDSPWDEQYF TRBV7-2 NA
CASSPRVDNSPLHF TRBV25-1 NA
CASGSASRGDFHGYTF TRBV12-5 few
CASSPWGGQETQYF TRBV5-1 NA
CASRNAPGSNTGELFF TRBV5-1 NA
CASRPDSHRSPLHF TRBV27 NA
CAISDRQPAYEQYF TRBV10-3 NA
CASSIGTSGPTAQYF TRBV19 NA
CAWSVDRYQPQHF TRBV30 few
CASSPRSGVETGELFF TRBV18 NA
CASSQGTGPPPYGYTF TRBV4-3 NA
CASSNSENTEAFF TRBV5-1 NA
CASSEKGGGGGTF TRBV6-1 NA
CASSPSQIPNKAFF TRBV14 NA
CASSLDYYEQYF TRBV5-1 NA
CASSYSIQDSYGYTF TRBV6-5 NA
CAWSLHRGRETQYF TRBV30 NA
CAISDLQGSEAFF TRBV10-3 NA
CATLTAHSNQPQHF TRBV28 NA
CASSLGGQGAVETQYF TRBV7-9 NA
CASSLLGGVTDTQYF TRBV5-1 NA
CASSVASSSYNEQFF TRBV9 NA
CAWRRGITGELFF TRBV30 NA
CASSPTLAGGIGETQYF TRBV18 NA
CASSVRATADTGELFF TRBV9 NA
CASSSQTGPYGYTF TRBV7-2 NA
CASSPQQGTGYTF TRBV6-5 NA
CASSFVGGASYNEQFF TRBV7-3 NA
CASSSSSSGGNTGELFF TRBV7-9 NA
CASSYVGLGDGYTF TRBV7-2 NA
CASTLRGGDYGYTF TRBV7-9 NA
CASSLEAAGLAGNEQYF TRBV5-1 NA
CASSRTSGGGYEQFF TRBV10-1 NA
CASSQDTGGNNQPQHF TRBV4-1 NA
CASSFSDRGSLGAFF TRBV28 NA
CASSLVTGQGNTIYF TRBV7-2 NA
CASSAGVNGYTF TRBV9 NA
CSVKSAGASTDTQYF TRBV29-1 NA
CASSKGGDEQFF TRBV21-1 NA
CSVGESATSYSNQPQHF TRBV29-1 NA
CASRKGTGDDYGYTF TRBV6-4 NA